This TCR beta chain came from a study of shared clonotypes between healthy human individuals (dated by TCRdb to about 2020). Regarding the study in general: Three men and two women, aged 18 to 49 years, made up the cohort. Between about 0.8 and 9 billion PBMCs per donor were obtained by leukapheresis. Per donor, three plates each were used for CD4 naive and CD4 memory, two for CD8 naive, and one for CD8 memory. To increase sequencing depth and limit assay-specific biases, TCR repertoire library preparation and sequencing were carried out by different laboratories using diverse techniques. To estimate repertoire size and how much clonotypes are shared between individuals, the study performed deep sequencing of blood TCR repertoires from 4 to 6 healthy adults.

According to the germline V gene, CDR1 reads SNHLY and CDR2 reads FYNNEI. From the cysteine through the phenylalanine, the CDR3 covers 12 amino acids. Kept here is only the CDR3 DNA, which spans 36 bases and is read in frame from base 1. Ends trimmed: V by 8 bases, J by 2 bases; bases unmatched to a gene: 1. The donors were healthy, HIV-negative adults with no recently reported acute infections or vaccinations. Every donor was a Caucasian adult residing in Nashville, Tennessee, USA. Magnetic negative selection was used to enrich CD4+ T cells, after which naive cells were positively selected on CD45RA and the negative fraction became the memory subset. After blood collection by leukapheresis, PBMCs were isolated using Ficoll-Histopaque density gradient centrifugation and then cryopreserved in the vapor phase of liquid nitrogen. Analytical flow cytometry was used to check the purity and quantity of each magnetically sorted T cell population. From each sorted fraction, genomic DNA was isolated and quantified by UV absorbance on a Nanodrop 2000c.

Using the deep immunoSEQ assay, multiplex PCR amplified TCR CDR3 regions from genomic DNA. Extracted genomic DNA from each cell subset was spread evenly across all wells of several immunoSEQ 96-well plates, with each plate serving as a replicate. For sorted subsets, each replicate PCR was loaded with approximately 200 ng genomic DNA, equivalent to about 30,000 T cell genomes. The purified libraries were quantified using a Qubit 3.0 fluorometer, sized with a Bioanalyzer 2100, and then quantified again using the KAPA Library Quantification kit. A separate single-read 150-cycle Illumina NextSeq 550 flow cell was used to sequence each immunoSEQ 96-well plate. The original pipeline was this. The immunoSEQ output contained only junctional sequences without quality scores, so filtering could not match that applied to full-length reads. To assign V/J genes and CDR3, sequences were annotated against IMGT germline references using PyIR, a Python wrapper for IgBLAST v1.9. Any read was removed if the V/J assignment was weak (E-value above 1e-6), the CDR3 was missing, or the read contained stop codons, out-of-frame junctions, or ambiguous translated residues. A V3J clonotype was defined by an identical inferred V gene, J gene, and CDR3 amino acid sequence. Percentage overlap between repertoires was calculated by dividing the number of shared unique clonotypes by the size of the smaller repertoire. Three approaches were used to assess repertoire richness: RTK rarefaction, the Chao1 estimator, and Recon v2.1 estimates of unobserved clonotypes. OLGA was used to compute generation probabilities for all TCRbeta clonotypes that the gDNA method yielded from a few donors. This is the immuneACCESS table as TCRdb keeps it, with only in-frame sequences that have V and J called. A part of the clones is gone; compared with another copy, unresolved V genes explain less than half, and the rest is unexplained. That table supplies the V and J calls and clone size; D and trimming were determined from the DNA. The sample contains 2 million to 3 million clones, approximately 93% of them found a single time. The ten largest clonotypes hold roughly 0.36% of the sample.

As for this clone: The specificity of this receptor is unknown. No base-level quality is on record; no much larger clone is a single base apart. This CDR3 is also generated by other DNA sequences in the sample.

The research as a whole found: Larger estimated clonotype richness was generally found for naive subsets than for memory subsets. Based on pairwise subsampling, the degree of clonotype sharing among donors was expected to be affected by sequencing depth. Even with the large sequencing depth, rarefaction of the sorted-subset datasets indicated that sequencing was incomplete. Sampling was restricted to blood, and TCR repertoires in tissue are likely to differ from TCR repertoires in blood. The genetic and exposure-history diversity represented was limited by the small number of donors. When a handful of donors were compared, the shared fraction of clonotypes was roughly 4.8% for naive CD4, approximately 3.5% for naive CD8, more than 2% for memory CD4, and roughly 0.43% for memory CD8. Clonotypes shared by all four sorted-subset donors showed higher generation probabilities than non-shared clonotypes.

The chain is encoded by TRBV2 joined to TRBJ1-2, and 8 junctional nucleotides match TRBD1. The sequenced sample was naive CD4+ T cells from PBMCs. The cell subset or site label for this specimen denotes: CD45RA+ positively selected. The source of this sequence is a man aged 18 to 30 in good health. Some clones in this sample may be carry-over from other donors' samples. The CDR3 protein is CASRQGNYGYTF. The DNA sequence is TGTGCCAGCCGACAGGGGAACTATGGCTACACCTTC.